The TCR beta chain under discussion was sequenced for a study of identical twins. Study-level results: Models underpredicted monozygotic twin sharing of out-of-frame TCR alpha. The abundant beta clonotypes from cord blood had fewer insertions, and memory repertoires had none of this. Potential partial confounding of zero-insertion analyses by invariant MAIT and iNKT cells was noted.

TCRdb called the 5' RACE reads again in MiXCR, with one record for every CDR3 protein. Of 350,000 to 400,000 distinct CDR3 sequences in the sample, around 9.7% were seen once. This clonotype has more than one count but fewer than ten. Its target is not known. The V end lost 2 bases, the J end lost 5 bases, and 9 bases lay between the germline ends. The CDR3 contains 14 residues. Germline V gene lookup returns CDR1 SGHVS and CDR2 FQNEAQ. This clonotype was obtained from a woman in her forties or fifties in good health. The chain is built from TRBV7-8 and TRBJ2-2; maybe TRBD2 (5 bases). What was sequenced was naive T cells sorted from blood. The CDR3 DNA follows: TGTGCCAGCAGCTTACCTCGGGGAACCGGGGAGCTGTTTTTT. Protein product: CASSLPRGTGELFF.